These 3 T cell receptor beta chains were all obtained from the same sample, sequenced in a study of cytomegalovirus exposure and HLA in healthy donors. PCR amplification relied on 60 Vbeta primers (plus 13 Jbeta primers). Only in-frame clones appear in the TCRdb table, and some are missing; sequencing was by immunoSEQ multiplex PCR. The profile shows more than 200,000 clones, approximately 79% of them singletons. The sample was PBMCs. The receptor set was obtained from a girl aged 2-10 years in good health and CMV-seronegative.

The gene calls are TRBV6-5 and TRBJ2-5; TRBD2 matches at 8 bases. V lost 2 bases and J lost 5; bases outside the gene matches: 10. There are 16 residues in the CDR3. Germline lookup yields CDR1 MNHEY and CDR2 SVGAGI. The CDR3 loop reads CASSYREREYVETQYF. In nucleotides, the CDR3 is TGTGCCAGCAGTTACAGGGAGCGGGAGTACGTGGAGACCCAGTACTTC.

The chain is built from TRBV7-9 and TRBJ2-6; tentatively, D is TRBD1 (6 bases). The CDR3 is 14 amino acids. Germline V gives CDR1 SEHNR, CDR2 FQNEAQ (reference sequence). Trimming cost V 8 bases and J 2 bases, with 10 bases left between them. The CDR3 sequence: CASEQGAGANVLTF. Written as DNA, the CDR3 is TGTGCCAGCGAACAGGGAGCTGGGGCCAACGTCCTGACTTTC.

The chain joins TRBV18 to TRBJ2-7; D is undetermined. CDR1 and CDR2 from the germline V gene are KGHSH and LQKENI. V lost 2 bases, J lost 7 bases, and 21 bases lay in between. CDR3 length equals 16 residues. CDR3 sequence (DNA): TGTGCCAGCTCACCAAATCAGCGAGGAGTAGCTTTGGAGCAGTACTTC. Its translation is CASSPNQRGVALEQYF. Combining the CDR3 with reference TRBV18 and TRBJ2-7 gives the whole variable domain NAGVMQNPRHLVRRRGQEARLRCSPMKGHSHVYWYRQLPEEGLKFMVYLQKENIIDESGMPKERFSAEFPKEGPSILRIQQVVRGDSAAYFCASSPNQRGVALEQYFGPGTRLTVT.